Presented here are 5 T cell receptor beta chains from one specimen sequenced in a study of blood T cell repertoires in COVID-19. Repertoires were generated with immunoSEQ multiplex PCR, while TCRdb's copy carries only in-frame clones and drops some. The profile covers over 250,000 clones, with 80% to 90% appearing a single time and approximately 10% taken by the ten largest. The sample comprised peripheral blood. The receptors shown here come from a woman aged 70-85 years with COVID-19, enrolled during active disease.

This chain uses TRBV9 with TRBJ1-2; D gene unclear. The CDR3 covers 13 residues. V was cut by 2 bases and J by 3 bases, with 8 bases left in between. From germline, CDR1 is SGDLS and CDR2 YYNGEE. The CDR3 sequence is CASSVSGYYGYTF. The CDR3 nucleotides read TGTGCCAGCAGCGTGTCGGGTTACTATGGCTACACCTTC.

The chain combines TRBV10-3 with TRBJ2-7; the match to TRBD2 covers 9 bases. The ends lost 4 bases at V and 3 bases at J; junction bases unmatched: 7. Germline V gene data show CDR1 as ENHRY and CDR2 as SYGVKD. The CDR3 runs 15 residues. CDR3 nucleotide sequence: TGTGCCATCAGTGCCTTTAGCGGGAGAGACTACGAGCAGTACTTC. It is translated as CAISAFSGRDYEQYF.

This chain links TRBV5-6 with TRBJ2-4; D might be TRBD1 (6 bases). V dropped 4 bases and J dropped 4 bases, with 15 bases sitting between them. Germline CDR1 reads SGHDT; CDR2 reads YYEEEE. CDR3 length: 15 amino acids. The CDR3 sequence: CASSALNRDKNIQYF. CDR3 sequence (DNA): TGTGCCAGCAGCGCGTTGAACAGGGATAAAAACATTCAGTACTTC.

The rearrangement joins TRBV19 to TRBJ2-7; unclear D gene. The germline V and J ends were trimmed by 11 bases and 6 bases, with 23 bases remaining between them. The CDR3 totals 14 residues. Per the germline V gene, CDR1 is LNHDA and CDR2 is SQIVND (reference sequence). In nucleotides, the CDR3 is TGTGCCGTCATGGAACGCGGAGATACGGGCGAGCAGTACTTC. It is translated as CAVMERGDTGEQYF.

The genes are TRBV6-5 and TRBJ2-7, with TRBD1 matching over 11 bases. Germline CDR1 is MNHEY and CDR2 is SVGAGI. The CDR3 has 15 residues. The V segment lost 8 bases and the J segment 4 bases; nucleotides outside the gene matches: 10. The DNA of the CDR3 is TGTGCCAGCCGCGGGGCGGGACAGGGGGTATACGAGCAGTACTTC. As protein: CASRGAGQGVYEQYF.